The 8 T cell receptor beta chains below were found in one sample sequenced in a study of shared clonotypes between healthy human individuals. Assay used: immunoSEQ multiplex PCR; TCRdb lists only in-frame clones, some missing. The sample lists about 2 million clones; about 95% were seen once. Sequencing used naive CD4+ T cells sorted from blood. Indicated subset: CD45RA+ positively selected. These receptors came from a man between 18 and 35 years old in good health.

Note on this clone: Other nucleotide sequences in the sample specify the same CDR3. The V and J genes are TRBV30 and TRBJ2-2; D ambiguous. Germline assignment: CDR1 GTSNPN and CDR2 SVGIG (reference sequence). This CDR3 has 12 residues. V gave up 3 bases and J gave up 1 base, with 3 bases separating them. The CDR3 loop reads CAWSLNTGELFF. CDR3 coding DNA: TGTGCCTGGAGCCTGAACACCGGGGAGCTGTTTTTT.

CDR3 amino acids: CASSQVKQLNSPLHF. As DNA, the CDR3 is TGCGCCAGCAGCCAAGTGAAACAGTTAAATTCACCCCTCCACTTT. V gene TRBV4-1 combines with J gene TRBJ1-6, with unresolved D. CDR1 and CDR2 (germline): MGHRA, YSYEKL. The CDR3 length is 15 residues. Trimming removed 1 base at V and 7 bases at J, with 11 bases between.

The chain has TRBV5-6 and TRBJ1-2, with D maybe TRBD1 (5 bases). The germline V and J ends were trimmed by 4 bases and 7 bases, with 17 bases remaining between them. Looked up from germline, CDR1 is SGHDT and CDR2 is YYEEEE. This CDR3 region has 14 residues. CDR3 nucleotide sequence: TGTGCCAGCAGCAACGGTGGGGGGAGTTTTGGCTACACCTTC. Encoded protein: CASSNGGGSFGYTF.

Written as DNA, the CDR3 is TGTGCCATCAGTGAGCTTTTAGGCGGGGAGCTGTTTTTT. Protein product: CAISELLGGELFF. The gene calls are TRBV10-3 and TRBJ2-2; D gene unclear. Germline loops: CDR1 ENHRY, CDR2 SYGVKD. The CDR3 is 13 residues long. V was cut by 2 bases and J by 7 bases, with 8 bases left in between.

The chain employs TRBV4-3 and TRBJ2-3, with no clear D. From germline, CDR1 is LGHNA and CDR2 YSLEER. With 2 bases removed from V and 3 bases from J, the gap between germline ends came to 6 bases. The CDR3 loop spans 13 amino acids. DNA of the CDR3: TGCGCCAGCAGCCAAATCGGGACAGATACGCAGTATTTT. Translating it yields CASSQIGTDTQYF.

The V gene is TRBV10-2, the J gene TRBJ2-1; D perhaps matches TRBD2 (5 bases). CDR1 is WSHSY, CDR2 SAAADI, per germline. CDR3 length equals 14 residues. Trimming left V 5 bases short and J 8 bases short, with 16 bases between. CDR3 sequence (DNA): TGCGCCAGCAGTTCCCGCACTAGGTTGGATGAGCAGTTCTTC. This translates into CASSSRTRLDEQFF.

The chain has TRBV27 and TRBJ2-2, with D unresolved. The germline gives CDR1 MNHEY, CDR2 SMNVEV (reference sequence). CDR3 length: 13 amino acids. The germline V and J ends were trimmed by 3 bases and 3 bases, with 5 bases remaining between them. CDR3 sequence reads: CASSFHHTGELFF. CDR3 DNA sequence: TGTGCCAGCAGTTTCCATCACACCGGGGAGCTGTTTTTT.

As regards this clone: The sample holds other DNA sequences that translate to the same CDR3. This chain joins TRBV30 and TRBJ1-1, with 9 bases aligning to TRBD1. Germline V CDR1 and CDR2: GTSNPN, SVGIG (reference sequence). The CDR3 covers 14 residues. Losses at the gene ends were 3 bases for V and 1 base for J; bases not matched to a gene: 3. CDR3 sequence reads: CAWSRQGGNTEAFF. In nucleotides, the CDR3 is TGTGCCTGGAGCCGACAGGGGGGGAACACTGAAGCTTTCTTT.